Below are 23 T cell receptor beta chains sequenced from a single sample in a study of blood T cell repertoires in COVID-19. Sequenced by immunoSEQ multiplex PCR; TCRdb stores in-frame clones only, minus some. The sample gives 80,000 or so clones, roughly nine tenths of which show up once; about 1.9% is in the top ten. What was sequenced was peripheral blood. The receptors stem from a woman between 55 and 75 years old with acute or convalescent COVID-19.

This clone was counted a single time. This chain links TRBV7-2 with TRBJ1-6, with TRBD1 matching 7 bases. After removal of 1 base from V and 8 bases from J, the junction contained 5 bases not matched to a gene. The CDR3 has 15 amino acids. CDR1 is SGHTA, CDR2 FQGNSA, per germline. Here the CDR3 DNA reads TGTGCCAGCAGCTTAGATAGGGGGCATTATTCACCCCTCCACTTT. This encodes CASSLDRGHYSPLHF.

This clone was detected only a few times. Written as DNA, the CDR3 is TGTGCCAGCAGCCGTAGCGGGGGGCCCCTCCGCGAGCAGTACTTC. Protein sequence: CASSRSGGPLREQYF. The rearrangement joins TRBV6-2 or TRBV6-3 to TRBJ2-7, with 10 bases fitting TRBD2. With V trimmed by 6 bases and J by 6 bases, 11 bases remained unmatched. The germline CDR1 and CDR2 sequences are MNHEY and SVGEGT. This CDR3 spans 15 amino acids.

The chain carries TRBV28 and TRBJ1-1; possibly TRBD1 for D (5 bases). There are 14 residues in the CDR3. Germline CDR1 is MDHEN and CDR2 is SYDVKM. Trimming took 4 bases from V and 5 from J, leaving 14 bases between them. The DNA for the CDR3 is TGTGCCAGCAGTTGGGGGGGGACGGGTACTGAAGCTTTCTTT. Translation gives CASSWGGTGTEAFF.

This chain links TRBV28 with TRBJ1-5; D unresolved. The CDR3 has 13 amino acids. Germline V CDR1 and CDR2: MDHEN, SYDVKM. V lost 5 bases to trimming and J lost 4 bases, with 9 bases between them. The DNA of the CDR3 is TGTGCCAGCAGTCCGACACGAAATCAGCCCCAGCATTTT. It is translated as CASSPTRNQPQHF. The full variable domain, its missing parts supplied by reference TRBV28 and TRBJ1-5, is DVKVTQSSRYLVKRTGEKVFLECVQDMDHENMFWYRQDPGLGLRLIYFSYDVKMKEKGDIPEGYSVSREKKERFSLILESASTNQTSMYLCASSPTRNQPQHFGDGTRLSIL.

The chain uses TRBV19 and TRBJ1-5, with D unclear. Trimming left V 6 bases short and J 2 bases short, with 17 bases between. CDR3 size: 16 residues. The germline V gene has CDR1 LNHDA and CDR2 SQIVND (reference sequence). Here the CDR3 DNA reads TGTGCCAGTAGCCGCGGGAGGGCGGAGGGCAATCAGCCCCAGCATTTT. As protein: CASSRGRAEGNQPQHF.

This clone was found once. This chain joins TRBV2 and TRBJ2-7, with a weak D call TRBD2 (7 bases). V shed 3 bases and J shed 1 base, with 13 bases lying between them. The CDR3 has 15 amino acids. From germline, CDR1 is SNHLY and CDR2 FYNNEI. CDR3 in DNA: TGTGCCAGCAGTGAGGGGGGGGGCCCTTCCTACGAGCAGTACTTC. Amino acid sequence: CASSEGGGPSYEQYF.

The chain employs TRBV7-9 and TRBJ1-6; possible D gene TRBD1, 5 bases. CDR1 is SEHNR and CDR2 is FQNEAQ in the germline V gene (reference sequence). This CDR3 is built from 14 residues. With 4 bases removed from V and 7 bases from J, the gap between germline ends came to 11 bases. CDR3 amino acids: CASSSPGVNSPLHF. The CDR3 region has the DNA TGTGCCAGCAGCTCGCCGGGGGTAAATTCACCCCTCCACTTT. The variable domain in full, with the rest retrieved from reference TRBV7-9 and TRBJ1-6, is DTGVSQNPRHKITKRGQNVTFRCDPISEHNRLYWYRQTLGQGPEFLTYFQNEAQLEKSRLLSDRFSAERPKGSFSTLEIQRTEQGDSAMYLCASSSPGVNSPLHFGNGTRLTVT.

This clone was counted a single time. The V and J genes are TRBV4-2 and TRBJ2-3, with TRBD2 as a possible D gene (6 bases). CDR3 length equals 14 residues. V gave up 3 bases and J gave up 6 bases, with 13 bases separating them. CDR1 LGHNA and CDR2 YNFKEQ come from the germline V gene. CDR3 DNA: TGTGCCAGCAGCCATGGCGGGAATAAGGATACGCAGTATTTT. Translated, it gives CASSHGGNKDTQYF.

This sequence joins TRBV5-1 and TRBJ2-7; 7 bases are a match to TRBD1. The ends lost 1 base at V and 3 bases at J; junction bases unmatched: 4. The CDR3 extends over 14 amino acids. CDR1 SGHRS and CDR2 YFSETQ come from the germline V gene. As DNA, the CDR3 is TGCGCCAGCAGCTTGACAGGGGAAGGCTACGAGCAGTACTTC. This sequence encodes CASSLTGEGYEQYF.

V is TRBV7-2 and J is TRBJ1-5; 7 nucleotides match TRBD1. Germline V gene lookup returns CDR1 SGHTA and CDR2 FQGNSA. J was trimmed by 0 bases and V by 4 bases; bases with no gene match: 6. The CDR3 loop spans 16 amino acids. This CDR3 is CASSSTGQHSNQPQHF. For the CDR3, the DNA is TGTGCCAGCAGCTCCACGGGACAGCATAGCAATCAGCCCCAGCATTTT.

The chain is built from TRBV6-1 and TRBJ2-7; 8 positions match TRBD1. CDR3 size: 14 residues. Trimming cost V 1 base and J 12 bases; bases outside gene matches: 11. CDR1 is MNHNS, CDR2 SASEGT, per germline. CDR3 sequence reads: CASSEVGTGGVMYF. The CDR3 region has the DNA TGTGCCAGCAGTGAAGTGGGGACAGGCGGGGTGATGTACTTC.

The CDR3 is CAISESDTFYGYTF. CDR3 DNA sequence: TGTGCCATCAGTGAGTCAGACACCTTCTATGGCTACACCTTC. The V and J genes are TRBV10-3 and TRBJ1-2; unclear D gene. The CDR3 is 14 residues long. CDR1 is ENHRY and CDR2 is SYGVKD in the germline V gene. The ends were cut back, 0 bases at V and 4 bases at J, with 9 bases in the middle.

DNA for the CDR3: TGTGCCATCGGGACAGTCTATGGCTACACCTTC. This codes for CAIGTVYGYTF. This chain connects TRBV28 to TRBJ1-2; 7 positions agree with TRBD1. CDR1 and CDR2 from the germline V gene are MDHEN and SYDVKM. V was pared by 10 bases and J by 4 bases, with 3 bases of the junction left unmatched. CDR3 length: 11 amino acids.

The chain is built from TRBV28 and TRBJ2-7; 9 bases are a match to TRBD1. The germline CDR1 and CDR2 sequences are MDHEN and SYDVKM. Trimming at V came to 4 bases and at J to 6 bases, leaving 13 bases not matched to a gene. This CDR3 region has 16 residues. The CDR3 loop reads CASSSPSYRGLGEQYF. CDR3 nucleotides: TGTGCCAGCAGTTCCCCGTCGTACAGGGGGCTCGGCGAGCAGTACTTC.

CDR3 region: CASSEVRKETQYF. In DNA form, the CDR3 reads TGTGCCAGCAGTGAAGTCCGTAAAGAGACCCAGTACTTC. This chain links TRBV2 with TRBJ2-5; D ambiguous. Germline CDR1 SNHLY, CDR2 FYNNEI. This CDR3 region has 13 residues. The V end lost 1 base, the J end lost 3 bases, and 6 bases lay between the germline ends.

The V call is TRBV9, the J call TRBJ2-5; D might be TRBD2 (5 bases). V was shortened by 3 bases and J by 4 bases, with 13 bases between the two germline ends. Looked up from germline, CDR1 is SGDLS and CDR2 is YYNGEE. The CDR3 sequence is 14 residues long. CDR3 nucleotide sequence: TGTGCCAGCAGCGACTCACTAGTCGCAGAGACCCAGTACTTC. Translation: CASSDSLVAETQYF.

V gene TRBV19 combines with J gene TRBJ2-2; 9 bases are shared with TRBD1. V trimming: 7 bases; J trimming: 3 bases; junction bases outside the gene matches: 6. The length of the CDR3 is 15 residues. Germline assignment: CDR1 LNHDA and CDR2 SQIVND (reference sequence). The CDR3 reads CASNPQGADTGELFF. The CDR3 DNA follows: TGTGCCAGTAATCCACAGGGGGCGGACACCGGGGAGCTGTTTTTT.

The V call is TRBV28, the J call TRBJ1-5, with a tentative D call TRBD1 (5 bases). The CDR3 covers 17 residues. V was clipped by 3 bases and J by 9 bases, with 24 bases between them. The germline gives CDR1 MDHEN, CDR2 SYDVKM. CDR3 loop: CASSFSTRGTANVPQHF. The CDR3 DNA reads TGTGCCAGCAGTTTTTCCACCCGGGGGACGGCAAATGTGCCCCAGCATTTT. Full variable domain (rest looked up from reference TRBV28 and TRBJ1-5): DVKVTQSSRYLVKRTGEKVFLECVQDMDHENMFWYRQDPGLGLRLIYFSYDVKMKEKGDIPEGYSVSREKKERFSLILESASTNQTSMYLCASSFSTRGTANVPQHFGDGTRLSIL.

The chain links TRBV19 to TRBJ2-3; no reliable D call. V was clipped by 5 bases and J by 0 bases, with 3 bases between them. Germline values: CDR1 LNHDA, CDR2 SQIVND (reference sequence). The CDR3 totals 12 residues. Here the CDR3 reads CASSQSTDTQYF. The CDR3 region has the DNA TGTGCCAGTAGTCAAAGCACAGATACGCAGTATTTT. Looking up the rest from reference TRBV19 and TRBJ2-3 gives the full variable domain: DGGITQSPKYLFRKEGQNVTLSCEQNLNHDAMYWYRQDPGQGLRLIYYSQIVNDFQKGDIAEGYSVSREKKESFPLTVTSAQKNPTAFYLCASSQSTDTQYFGPGTRLTVL.

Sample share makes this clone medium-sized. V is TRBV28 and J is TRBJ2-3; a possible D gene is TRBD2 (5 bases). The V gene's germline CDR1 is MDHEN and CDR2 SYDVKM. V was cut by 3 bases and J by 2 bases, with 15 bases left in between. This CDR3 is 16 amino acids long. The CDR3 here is CASSFRHSEPTDTQYF. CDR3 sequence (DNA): TGTGCCAGCAGTTTCCGCCATAGCGAGCCCACAGATACGCAGTATTTT.

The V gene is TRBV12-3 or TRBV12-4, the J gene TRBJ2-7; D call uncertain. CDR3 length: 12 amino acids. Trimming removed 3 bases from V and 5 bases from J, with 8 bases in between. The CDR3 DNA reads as TGTGCCAGCAGTTTTGGAGAACACGAGCAGTACTTC. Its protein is CASSFGEHEQYF.

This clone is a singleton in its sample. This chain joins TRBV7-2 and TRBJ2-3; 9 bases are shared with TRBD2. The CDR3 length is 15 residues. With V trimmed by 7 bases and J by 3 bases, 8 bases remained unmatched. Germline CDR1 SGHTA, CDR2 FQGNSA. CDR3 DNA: TGTGCCAGCAACCGCGGGGGGGCCGTGACAGATACGCAGTATTTT. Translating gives CASNRGGAVTDTQYF.

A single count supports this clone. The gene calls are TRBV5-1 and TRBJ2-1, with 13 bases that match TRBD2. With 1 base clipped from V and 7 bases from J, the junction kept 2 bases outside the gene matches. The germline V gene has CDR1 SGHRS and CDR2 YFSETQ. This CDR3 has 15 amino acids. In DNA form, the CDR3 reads TGCGCCAGCAGCTTGAAACTAGCGGGAGGGAATGAGCAGTTCTTC. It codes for CASSLKLAGGNEQFF. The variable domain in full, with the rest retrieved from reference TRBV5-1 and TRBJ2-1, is KAGVTQTPRYLIKTRGQQVTLSCSPISGHRSVSWYQQTPGQGLQFLFEYFSETQRNKGNFPGRFSGRQFSNSRSEMNVSTLELGDSALYLCASSLKLAGGNEQFFGPGTRLTVL.